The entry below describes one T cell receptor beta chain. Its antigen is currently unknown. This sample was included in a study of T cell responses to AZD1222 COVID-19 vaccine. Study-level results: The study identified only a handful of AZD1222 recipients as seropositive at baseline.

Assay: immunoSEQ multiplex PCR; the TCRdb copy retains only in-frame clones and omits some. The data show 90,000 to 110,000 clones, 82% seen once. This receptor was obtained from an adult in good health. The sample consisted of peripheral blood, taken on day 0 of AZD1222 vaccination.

Here the CDR3 reads CASSLIPDGSSYEQYF. DNA of the CDR3: TGCGCCAGCAGTCTAATTCCGGACGGGAGCTCCTACGAGCAGTACTTC. J is TRBJ2-7 and V is TRBV5-1, with a weak D call TRBD2 (6 bases). CDR1 and CDR2 (germline): SGHRS, YFSETQ. V gave up 5 bases and J gave up 0 bases, with 18 bases separating them. The CDR3 extends over 16 amino acids.